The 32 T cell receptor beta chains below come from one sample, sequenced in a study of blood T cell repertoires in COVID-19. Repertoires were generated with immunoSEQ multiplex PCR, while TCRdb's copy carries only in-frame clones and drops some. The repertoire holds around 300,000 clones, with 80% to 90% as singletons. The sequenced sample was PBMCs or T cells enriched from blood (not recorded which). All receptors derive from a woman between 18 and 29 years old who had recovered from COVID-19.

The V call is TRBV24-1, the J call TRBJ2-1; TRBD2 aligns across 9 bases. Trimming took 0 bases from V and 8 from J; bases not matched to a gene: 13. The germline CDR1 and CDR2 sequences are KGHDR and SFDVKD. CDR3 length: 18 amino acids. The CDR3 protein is CATSDLPGPAGGLYEQFF. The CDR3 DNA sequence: TGTGCCACCAGTGATTTGCCGGGACCGGCGGGGGGGCTTTATGAGCAGTTCTTC.

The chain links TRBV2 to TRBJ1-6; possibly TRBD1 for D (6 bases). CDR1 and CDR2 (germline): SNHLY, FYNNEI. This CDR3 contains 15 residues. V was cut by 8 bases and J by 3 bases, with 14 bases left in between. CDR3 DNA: TGTGCCAGCCAGGGAGACAGGCACTATAATTCACCCCTCCACTTT. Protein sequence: CASQGDRHYNSPLHF.

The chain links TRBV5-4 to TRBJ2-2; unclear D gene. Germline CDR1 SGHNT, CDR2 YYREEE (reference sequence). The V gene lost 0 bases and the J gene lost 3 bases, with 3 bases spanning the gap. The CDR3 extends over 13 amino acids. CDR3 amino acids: CASSLADTGELFF. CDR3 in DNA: TGTGCCAGCAGCTTGGCGGACACCGGGGAGCTGTTTTTT.

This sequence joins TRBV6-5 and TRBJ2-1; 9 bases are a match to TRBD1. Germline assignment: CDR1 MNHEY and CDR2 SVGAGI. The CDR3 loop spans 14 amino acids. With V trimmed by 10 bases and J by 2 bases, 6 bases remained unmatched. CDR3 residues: CATVRDRAYNEQFF. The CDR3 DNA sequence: TGTGCCACCGTCCGGGACAGGGCCTACAATGAGCAGTTCTTC.

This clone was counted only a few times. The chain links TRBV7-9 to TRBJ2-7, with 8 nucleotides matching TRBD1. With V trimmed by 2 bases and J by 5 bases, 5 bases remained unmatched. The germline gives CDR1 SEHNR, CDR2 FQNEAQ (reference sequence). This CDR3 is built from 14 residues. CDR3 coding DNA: TGTGCCAGCAGCTTATGGGACAGGACCGACGAGCAGTACTTC. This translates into CASSLWDRTDEQYF.

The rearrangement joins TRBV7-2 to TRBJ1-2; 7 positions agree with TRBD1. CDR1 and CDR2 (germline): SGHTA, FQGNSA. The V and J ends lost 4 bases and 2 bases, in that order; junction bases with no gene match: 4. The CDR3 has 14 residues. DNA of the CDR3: TGTGCCAGCAGCTCCTCAGGGGGGAACTATGGCTACACCTTC. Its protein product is CASSSSGGNYGYTF.

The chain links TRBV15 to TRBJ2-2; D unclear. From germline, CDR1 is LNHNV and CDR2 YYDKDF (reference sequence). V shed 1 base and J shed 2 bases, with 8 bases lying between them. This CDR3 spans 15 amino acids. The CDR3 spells CATSRVQINTGELFF. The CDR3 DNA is TGTGCCACCAGCAGAGTACAAATTAACACCGGGGAGCTGTTTTTT.

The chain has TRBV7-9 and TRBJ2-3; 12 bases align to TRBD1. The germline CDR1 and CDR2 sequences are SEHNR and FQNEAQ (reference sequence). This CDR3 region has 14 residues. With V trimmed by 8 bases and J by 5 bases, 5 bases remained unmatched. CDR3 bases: TGTGCCAGCGGGGACAGGGGGCGAGTAGATACGCAGTATTTT. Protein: CASGDRGRVDTQYF. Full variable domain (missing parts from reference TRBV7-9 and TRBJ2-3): DTGVSQNPRHKITKRGQNVTFRCDPISEHNRLYWYRQTLGQGPEFLTYFQNEAQLEKSRLLSDRFSAERPKGSFSTLEIQRTEQGDSAMYLCASGDRGRVDTQYFGPGTRLTVL.

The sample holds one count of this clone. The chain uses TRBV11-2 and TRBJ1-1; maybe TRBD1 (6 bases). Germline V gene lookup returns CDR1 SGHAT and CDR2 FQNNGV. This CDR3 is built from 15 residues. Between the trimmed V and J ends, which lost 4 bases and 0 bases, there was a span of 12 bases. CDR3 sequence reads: CASSSRQGLNTEAFF. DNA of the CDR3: TGTGCCAGCAGCTCTAGGCAGGGGCTGAACACTGAAGCTTTCTTT. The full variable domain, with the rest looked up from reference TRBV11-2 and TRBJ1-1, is EAGVAQSPRYKIIEKRQSVAFWCNPISGHATLYWYQQILGQGPKLLIQFQNNGVVDDSQLPKDRFSAERLKGVDSTLKIQPAKLEDSAVYLCASSSRQGLNTEAFFGQGTRLTVV.

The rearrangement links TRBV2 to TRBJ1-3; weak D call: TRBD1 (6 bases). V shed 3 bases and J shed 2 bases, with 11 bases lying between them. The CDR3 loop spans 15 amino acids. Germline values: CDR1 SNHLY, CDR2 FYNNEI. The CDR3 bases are TGTGCCAGCAGTGACTATGGACAGACTGGAAACACCATATATTTT. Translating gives CASSDYGQTGNTIYF.

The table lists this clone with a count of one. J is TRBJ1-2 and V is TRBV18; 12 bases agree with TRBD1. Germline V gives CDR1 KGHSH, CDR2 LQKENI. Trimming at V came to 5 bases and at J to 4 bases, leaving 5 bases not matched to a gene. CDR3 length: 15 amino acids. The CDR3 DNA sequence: TGTGCCAGCTCATCGGGACAGGGGGCGGTCTATGGCTACACCTTC. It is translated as CASSSGQGAVYGYTF. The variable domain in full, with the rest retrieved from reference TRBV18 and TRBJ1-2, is NAGVMQNPRHLVRRRGQEARLRCSPMKGHSHVYWYRQLPEEGLKFMVYLQKENIIDESGMPKERFSAEFPKEGPSILRIQQVVRGDSAAYFCASSSGQGAVYGYTFGSGTRLTVV.

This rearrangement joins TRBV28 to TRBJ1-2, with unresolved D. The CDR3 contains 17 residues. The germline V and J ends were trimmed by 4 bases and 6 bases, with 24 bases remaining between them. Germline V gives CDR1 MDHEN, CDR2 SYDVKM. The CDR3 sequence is CASSSDWEPVPLNGYTF. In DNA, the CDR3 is TGTGCCAGCAGTTCTGACTGGGAGCCGGTTCCCCTTAATGGCTACACCTTC.

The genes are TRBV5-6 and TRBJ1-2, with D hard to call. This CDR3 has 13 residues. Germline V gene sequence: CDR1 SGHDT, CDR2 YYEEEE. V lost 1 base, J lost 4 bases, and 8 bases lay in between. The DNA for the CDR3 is TGTGCCAGCAGCTTGCTCGAGGCCTATGGCTACACCTTC. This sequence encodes CASSLLEAYGYTF.

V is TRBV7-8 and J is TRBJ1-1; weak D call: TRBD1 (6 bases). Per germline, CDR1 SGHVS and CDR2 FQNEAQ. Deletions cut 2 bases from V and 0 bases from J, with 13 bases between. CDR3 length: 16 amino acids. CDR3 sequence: CASSLMTGVMNTEAFF. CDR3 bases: TGTGCCAGCAGCTTAATGACAGGCGTTATGAACACTGAAGCTTTCTTT. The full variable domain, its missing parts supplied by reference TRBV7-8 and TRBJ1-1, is GAGVSQSPRYKVAKRGQDVALRCDPISGHVSLFWYQQALGQGPEFLTYFQNEAQLDKSGLPSDRFFAERPEGSVSTLKIQRTQQEDSAVYLCASSLMTGVMNTEAFFGQGTRLTVV.

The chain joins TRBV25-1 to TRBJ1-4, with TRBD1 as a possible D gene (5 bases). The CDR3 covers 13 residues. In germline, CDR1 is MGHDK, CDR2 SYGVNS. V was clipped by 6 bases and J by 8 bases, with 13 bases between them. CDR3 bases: TGTGCCAGCAGAAGTGGGGGAGGCGAAAAACTGTTTTTT. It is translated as CASRSGGGEKLFF.

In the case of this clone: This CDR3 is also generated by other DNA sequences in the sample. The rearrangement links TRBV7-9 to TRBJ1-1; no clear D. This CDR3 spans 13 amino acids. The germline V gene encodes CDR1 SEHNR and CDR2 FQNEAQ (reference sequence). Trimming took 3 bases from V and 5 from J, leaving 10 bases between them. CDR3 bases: TGTGCCAGCAGCTTGGGCGAGAAGACTGAAGCTTTCTTT. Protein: CASSLGEKTEAFF.

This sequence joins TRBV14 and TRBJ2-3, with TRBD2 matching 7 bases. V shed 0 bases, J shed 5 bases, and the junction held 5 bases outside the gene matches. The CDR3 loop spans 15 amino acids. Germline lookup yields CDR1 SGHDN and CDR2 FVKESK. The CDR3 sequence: CASSQDLLAGDTQYF. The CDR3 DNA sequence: TGTGCCAGCAGCCAAGATCTATTAGCGGGAGATACGCAGTATTTT.

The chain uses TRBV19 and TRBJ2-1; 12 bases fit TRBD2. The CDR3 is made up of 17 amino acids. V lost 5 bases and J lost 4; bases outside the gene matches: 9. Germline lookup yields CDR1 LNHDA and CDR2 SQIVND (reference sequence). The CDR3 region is CASSAQRLAGEYNEQFF. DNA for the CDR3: TGTGCCAGTAGTGCACAGAGACTAGCGGGAGAGTACAATGAGCAGTTCTTC.

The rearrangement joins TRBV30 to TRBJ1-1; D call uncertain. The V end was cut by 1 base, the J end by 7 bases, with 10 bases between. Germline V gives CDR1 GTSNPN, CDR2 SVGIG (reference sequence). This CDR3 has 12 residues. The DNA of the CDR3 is TGTGCCTGGAGTGAAGGGAGCGATGAAGCTTTCTTT. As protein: CAWSEGSDEAFF.

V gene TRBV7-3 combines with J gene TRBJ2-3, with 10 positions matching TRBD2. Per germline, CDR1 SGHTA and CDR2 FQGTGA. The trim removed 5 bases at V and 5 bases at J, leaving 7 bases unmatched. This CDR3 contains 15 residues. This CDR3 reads CASSQAGGLVDTQYF. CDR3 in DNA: TGTGCCAGCAGCCAAGCGGGGGGGCTAGTAGATACGCAGTATTTT.

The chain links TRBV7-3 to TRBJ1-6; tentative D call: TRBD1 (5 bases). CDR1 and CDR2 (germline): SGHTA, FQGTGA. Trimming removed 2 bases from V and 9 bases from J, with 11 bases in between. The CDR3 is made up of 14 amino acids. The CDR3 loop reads CASSLGGRGSPLHF. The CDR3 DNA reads TGTGCCAGCAGCTTAGGGGGGAGAGGTTCACCCCTCCACTTT. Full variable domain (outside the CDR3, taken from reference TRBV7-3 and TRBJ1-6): GAGVSQTPSNKVTEKGKYVELRCDPISGHTALYWYRQSLGQGPEFLIYFQGTGAADDSGLPNDRFFAVRPEGSVSTLKIQRTERGDSAVYLCASSLGGRGSPLHFGNGTRLTVT.

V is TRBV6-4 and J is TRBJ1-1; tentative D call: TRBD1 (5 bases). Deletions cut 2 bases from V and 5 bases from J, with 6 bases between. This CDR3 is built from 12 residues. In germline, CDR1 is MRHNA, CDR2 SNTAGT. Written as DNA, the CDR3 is TGTGCCAGCAGTGACCGGGGGACTGAAGCTTTCTTT. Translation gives CASSDRGTEAFF.

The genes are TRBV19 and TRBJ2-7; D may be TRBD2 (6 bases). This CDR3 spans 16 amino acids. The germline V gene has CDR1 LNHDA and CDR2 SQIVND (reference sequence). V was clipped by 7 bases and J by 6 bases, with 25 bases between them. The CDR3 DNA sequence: TGTGCCAGTAATTTACCTACGCGGGACTTAAGAAGCGAGCAGTACTTC. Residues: CASNLPTRDLRSEQYF.

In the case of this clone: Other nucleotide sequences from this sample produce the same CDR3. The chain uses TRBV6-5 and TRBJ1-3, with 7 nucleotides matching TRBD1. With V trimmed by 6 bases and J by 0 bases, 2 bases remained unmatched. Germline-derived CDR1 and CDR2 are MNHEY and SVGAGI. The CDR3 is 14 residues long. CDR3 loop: CASSRDSSGNTIYF. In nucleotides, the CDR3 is TGTGCCAGCAGCCGGGACAGCTCTGGAAACACCATATATTTT.

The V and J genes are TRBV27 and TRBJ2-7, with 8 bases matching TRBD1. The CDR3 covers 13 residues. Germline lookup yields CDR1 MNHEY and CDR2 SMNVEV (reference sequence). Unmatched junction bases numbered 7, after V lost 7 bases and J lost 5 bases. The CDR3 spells CASKPGGYHEQYF. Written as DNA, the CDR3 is TGTGCCAGCAAGCCAGGGGGCTACCACGAGCAGTACTTC.

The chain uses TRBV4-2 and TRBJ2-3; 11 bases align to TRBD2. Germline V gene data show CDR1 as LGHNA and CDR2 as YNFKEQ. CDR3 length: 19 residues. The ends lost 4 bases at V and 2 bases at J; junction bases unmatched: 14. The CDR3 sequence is CASSRMPRTSGGITDTQYF. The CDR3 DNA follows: TGTGCCAGCAGCCGCATGCCCCGAACTAGCGGGGGAATCACAGATACGCAGTATTTT.

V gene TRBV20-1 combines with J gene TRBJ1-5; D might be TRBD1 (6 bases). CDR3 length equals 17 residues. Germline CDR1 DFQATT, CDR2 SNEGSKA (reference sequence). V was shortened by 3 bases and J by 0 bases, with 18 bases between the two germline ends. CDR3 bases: TGCAGTGCTAGTCAGGGGTCCCTAACTTTTAGCAATCAGCCCCAGCATTTT. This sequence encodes CSASQGSLTFSNQPQHF.

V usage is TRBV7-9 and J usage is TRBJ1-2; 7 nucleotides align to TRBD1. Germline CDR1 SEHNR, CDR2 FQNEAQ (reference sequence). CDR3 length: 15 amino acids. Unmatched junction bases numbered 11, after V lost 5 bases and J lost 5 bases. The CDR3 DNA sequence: TGTGCCAGCAGCCCATCTTCGACAGGGATTTATGGCTACACCTTC. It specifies CASSPSSTGIYGYTF.

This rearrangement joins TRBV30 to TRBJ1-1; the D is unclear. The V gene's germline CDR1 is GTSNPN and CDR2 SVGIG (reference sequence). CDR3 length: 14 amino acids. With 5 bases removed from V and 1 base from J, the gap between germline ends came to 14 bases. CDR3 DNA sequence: TGTGCCTGGGGAGGCGACTTTTGGAACACTGAAGCTTTCTTT. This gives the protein CAWGGDFWNTEAFF.

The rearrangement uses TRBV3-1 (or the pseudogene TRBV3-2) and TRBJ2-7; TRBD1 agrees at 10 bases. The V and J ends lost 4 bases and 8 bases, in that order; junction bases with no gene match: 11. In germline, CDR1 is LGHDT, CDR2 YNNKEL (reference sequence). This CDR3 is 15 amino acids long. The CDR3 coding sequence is TGTGCCAGCAGCCCGACCGGGACAGGGGATAAAAAGCAGTACTTC. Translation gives CASSPTGTGDKKQYF.

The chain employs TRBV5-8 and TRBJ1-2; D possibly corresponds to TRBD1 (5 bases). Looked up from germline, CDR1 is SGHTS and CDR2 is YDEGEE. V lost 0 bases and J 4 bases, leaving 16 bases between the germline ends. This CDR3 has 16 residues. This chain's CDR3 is CASSLEDSLGTYGYTF. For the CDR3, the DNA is TGTGCCAGCAGCTTGGAAGACAGCCTCGGTACCTATGGCTACACCTTC.

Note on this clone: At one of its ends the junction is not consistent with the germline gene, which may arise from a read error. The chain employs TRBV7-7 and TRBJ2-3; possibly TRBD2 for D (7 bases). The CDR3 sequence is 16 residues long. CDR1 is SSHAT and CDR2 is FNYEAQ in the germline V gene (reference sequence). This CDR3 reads CASSQGTGRATDTQYF. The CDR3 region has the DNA TGTGCTAGCAGCCAAGGTACAGGGAGGGCCACAGATACGCAGTATTTT.